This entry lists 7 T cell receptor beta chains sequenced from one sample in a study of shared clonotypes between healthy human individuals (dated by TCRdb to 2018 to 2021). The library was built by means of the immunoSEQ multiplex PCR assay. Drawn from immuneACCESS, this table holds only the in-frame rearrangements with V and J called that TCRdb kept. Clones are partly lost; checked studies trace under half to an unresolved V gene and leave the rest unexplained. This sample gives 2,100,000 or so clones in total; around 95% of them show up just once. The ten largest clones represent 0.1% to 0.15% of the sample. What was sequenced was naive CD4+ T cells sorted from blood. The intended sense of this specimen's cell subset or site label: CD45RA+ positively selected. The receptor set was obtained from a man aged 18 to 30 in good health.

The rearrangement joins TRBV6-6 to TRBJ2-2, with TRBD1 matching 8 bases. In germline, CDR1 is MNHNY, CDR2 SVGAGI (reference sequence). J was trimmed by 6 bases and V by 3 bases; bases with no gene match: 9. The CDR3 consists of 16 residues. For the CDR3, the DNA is TGTGCCAGCAGTTATGACCGGACAGGGAAGTCCGGGGAGCTGTTTTTT. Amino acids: CASSYDRTGKSGELFF.

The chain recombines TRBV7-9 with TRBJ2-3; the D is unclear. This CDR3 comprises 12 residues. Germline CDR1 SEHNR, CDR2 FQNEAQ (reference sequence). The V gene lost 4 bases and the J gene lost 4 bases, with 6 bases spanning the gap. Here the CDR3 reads CASSSTSDTQYF. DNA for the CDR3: TGTGCCAGCAGCTCGACGTCAGATACGCAGTATTTT.

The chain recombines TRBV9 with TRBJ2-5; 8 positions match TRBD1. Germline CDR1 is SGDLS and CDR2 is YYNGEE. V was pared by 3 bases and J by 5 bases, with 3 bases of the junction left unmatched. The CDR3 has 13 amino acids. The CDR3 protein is CASSGTGRETQYF. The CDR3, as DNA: TGTGCCAGCAGCGGGACAGGGCGGGAGACCCAGTACTTC.

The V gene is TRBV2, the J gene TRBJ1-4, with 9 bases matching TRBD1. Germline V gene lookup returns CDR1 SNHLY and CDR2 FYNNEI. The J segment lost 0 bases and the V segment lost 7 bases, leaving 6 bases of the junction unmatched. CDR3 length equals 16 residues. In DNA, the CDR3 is TGTGCCAGCACTTGGGACAGGGCTACAACTAATGAAAAACTGTTTTTT. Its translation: CASTWDRATTNEKLFF.

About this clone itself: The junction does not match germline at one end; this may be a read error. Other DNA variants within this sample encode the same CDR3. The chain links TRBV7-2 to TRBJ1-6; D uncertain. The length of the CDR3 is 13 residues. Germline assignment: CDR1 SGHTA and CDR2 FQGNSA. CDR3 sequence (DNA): TGTGCCAGCAGCTCGGATCGTAATTCGCCCCTCCACTTT. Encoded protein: CASSSDRNSPLHF.

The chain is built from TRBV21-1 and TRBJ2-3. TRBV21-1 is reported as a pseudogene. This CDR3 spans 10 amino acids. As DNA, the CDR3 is TGTGCCAGCACCCAATTGGTACAGTATTTT. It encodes CASTQLVQYF.

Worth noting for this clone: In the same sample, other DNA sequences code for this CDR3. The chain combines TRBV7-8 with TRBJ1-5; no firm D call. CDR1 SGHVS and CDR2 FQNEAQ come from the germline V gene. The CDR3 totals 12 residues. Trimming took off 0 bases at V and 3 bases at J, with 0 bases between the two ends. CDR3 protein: CASSLANQPQHF. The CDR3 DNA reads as TGTGCCAGCAGCTTAGCCAATCAGCCCCAGCATTTT.